The 7 T cell receptor beta chains in this list originate from one sample, sequenced in a study of OX40 agonist ivuxolimab in advanced cancers. The repertoire was sequenced with immunoSEQ multiplex PCR; TCRdb's copy has only in-frame clones and lacks some. The sample comprises more than 60,000 clones, over 80% of which are singletons, and around 30% rests with the top ten. The sequencing used CD4+ or CD8+ T cells sorted from blood, collected in a trial of the OX40 agonist ivuxolimab. All receptors derive from an adult with an advanced solid tumor such as melanoma, head and neck, liver or kidney cancer.

The chain links TRBV7-8 to TRBJ2-1; 10 positions agree with TRBD2. This CDR3 spans 15 amino acids. V shed 3 bases and J 3 bases; nucleotides not matched to a gene: 2. Germline CDR1 SGHVS, CDR2 FQNEAQ. The CDR3 sequence: CASSLGLANYNEQFF. The CDR3 DNA reads TGTGCCAGCAGCTTGGGACTAGCGAACTACAATGAGCAGTTCTTC.

This chain joins TRBV27 and TRBJ1-2; no clear D gene. The CDR3 contains 13 residues. Germline V gene sequence: CDR1 MNHEY, CDR2 SMNVEV (reference sequence). V lost 5 bases and J 5 bases, leaving 12 bases between the germline ends. CDR3: CASSQDQEYGYTF. Here the CDR3 DNA reads TGTGCCAGCAGTCAGGACCAAGAGTATGGCTACACCTTC.

A few counts support this clone. This rearrangement joins TRBV6-6 to TRBJ2-6, with D unclear. CDR3 length: 14 amino acids. Germline V lookup: CDR1 MNHNY, CDR2 SVGAGI (reference sequence). V lost 8 bases, J lost 0 bases, and 8 bases lay in between. The CDR3 DNA reads as TGTGCCAGCCTAGGAAGCTCTGGGGCCAACGTCCTGACTTTC. Translated, it gives CASLGSSGANVLTF.

V is TRBV19 and J is TRBJ2-2; no reliable D call. The CDR3 contains 13 residues. V lost 5 bases and J 2 bases, leaving 6 bases between the germline ends. Germline assignment: CDR1 LNHDA and CDR2 SQIVND (reference sequence). The CDR3 DNA reads TGTGCCAGTAGTTTAGCCAACACCGGGGAGCTGTTTTTT. The encoded protein is CASSLANTGELFF.

The sample holds one count of this clone. The J gene is TRBJ2-2, the V gene TRBV5-1; D might be TRBD2 (6 bases). Germline V gene data show CDR1 as SGHRS and CDR2 as YFSETQ. The CDR3 is made up of 16 amino acids. Deletions cut 4 bases from V and 7 bases from J, with 20 bases between. The chain's CDR3 is CASSLGSGRLGGELFF. The CDR3, as DNA: TGCGCCAGCAGCCTCGGGAGTGGAAGGCTTGGCGGGGAGCTGTTTTTT.

The chain links TRBV2 to TRBJ2-7, with TRBD2 matching over 13 bases. The V gene end was trimmed by 5 bases and the J gene end by 2 bases; junction bases not matched to a gene: 21. Germline-derived CDR1 and CDR2 are SNHLY and FYNNEI. CDR3 length equals 21 residues. The CDR3 is CASSLTPGLAGPNIDTYEQYF. Here the CDR3 DNA reads TGTGCCAGCAGTCTTACACCGGGACTAGCGGGACCTAACATAGATACCTACGAGCAGTACTTC. Filled out from reference TRBV2 and TRBJ2-7, the complete variable domain reads EPEVTQTPSHQVTQMGQEVILRCVPISNHLYFYWYRQILGQKVEFLVSFYNNEISEKSEIFDDQFSVERPDGSNFTLKIRSTKLEDSAMYFCASSLTPGLAGPNIDTYEQYFGPGTRLTVT.

The chain carries TRBV4-1 and TRBJ2-7, with 14 nucleotides matching TRBD2. The CDR3 is 18 amino acids. Germline values: CDR1 MGHRA, CDR2 YSYEKL. The V segment lost 1 base and the J segment 0 bases; nucleotides outside the gene matches: 5. CDR3 loop: CASSQGTSGGQYSYEQYF. In nucleotides, the CDR3 is TGCGCCAGCAGCCAAGGGACTAGCGGGGGGCAATACTCCTACGAGCAGTACTTC.